This is a list of T cell receptor beta chains from one sample in a study of CD8+CD57+ T cells in acquired aplastic anemia. TCRdb used MiXCR to reprocess the reads, holding one entry per CDR3 protein. The sample lists approximately 250,000 distinct CDR3 sequences, approximately 82% occurring once. The sample taken for sequencing was sorted CD4+, CD8+, or CD8+CD57+ T cells (not recorded which) from PBMCs. The source of these receptors is a human donor with aplastic anemia. Each CDR3 is given with its conserved first and last residue. Fields, in order: J gene, V gene, D gene, clone size, CDR3 protein, CDR3 DNA. D genes are given only for firm matches. Rows give clone size only sometimes, using once, few, many, or a class for an expanded clone.

>TRBJ1-4|TRBV7-8|.|.
CASSLATNEKLFF
TGTGCCAGCAGCTTGGCAACTAATGAAAAACTGTTTTTT
>TRBJ2-3|TRBV7-6|.|few
CASSLGGHTEAFFF
TGTGCCAGCAGCCTTGGGGGGCACACTGAAGCTTTCTTTTTT
>TRBJ2-3|TRBV7-9|TRBD2|.
CASRVAGGPETQYF
TGTGCCAGCAGGGTAGCGGGAGGCCCCGAGACCCAGTATTTT
>TRBJ2-7|TRBV24-1|.|.
CASSLSAGFPYEQYF
TGTGCCAGCAGTTTATCGGCAGGATTCCCCTACGAGCAGTACTTC
>TRBJ2-7|TRBV29-1|.|once
CSASLGGQTYEQYF
TGCAGCGCTAGTTTGGGGGGGCAAACCTACGAGCAGTACTTC
>TRBJ1-2|TRBV7-2|.|.
CASSLGGAEQYVGTF
.
>TRBJ2-2|TRBV7-8|.|.
CASSFHPAGAALSF
TGTGCCAGCAGCTTTCATCCAGCAGGGGCAGCCCTTTCCTTT
>TRBJ2-1|TRBV24-1|.|.
CHTSGWGNEQFF
TGTCACACCAGTGGGTGGGGGAATGAGCAGTTCTTC
>TRBJ1-2|TRBV12-3/TRBV12-4|TRBD1|few
CASRRRDRGLDYGYTF
TGTGCCAGCAGGAGACGGGACAGGGGCTTGGACTATGGCTACACCTTC
>TRBJ2-7|TRBV10-3|.|.
CASSFYRGRPYEQYF
TGTGCCAGCAGTTTTTACCGGGGGAGGCCCTACGAGCAGTACTTC
>TRBJ1-6|TRBV12-3/TRBV12-4|.|.
CASSSRDSPLHF
TGTGCCAGCAGTTCCAGGGATTCACCCCTCCACTTT
>TRBJ1-5|TRBV24-1|.|.
CATSDLDISEPQHF
TGTGCCACCAGTGATTTGGACATCAGCGAGCCCCAGCATTTT
>TRBJ2-3|TRBV6-4|.|.
CASRTPGRKYSSYNEQYF
TGTGCCAGCAGGACACCGGGAAGAAAGTACAGCTCCTACAATGAGCAGTATTTT
>TRBJ2-3|TRBV24-1|TRBD2|.
CATRRDYTDTQYF
TGTGCCACCAGGAGGGACTACACAGATACGCAGTATTTT
>TRBJ1-6|TRBV7-8|.|.
CASSSNGGTAPHHF
TGTGCCAGCAGCTCAAACGGGGGTACTGCACCCCACCACTTT
>TRBJ2-2|TRBV7-7|TRBD2|.
CASSFLTGGGFF
TGTGCCAGCAGCTTTTTGACGGGGGGGGGGTTTTTT
>TRBJ1-5|TRBV7-8|.|.
CASSSAGADQPQHF
TGTGCCAGCAGCTCCGCGGGAGCGGATCAGCCGCAGCATTTT
>TRBJ2-5|TRBV7-3|TRBD2|.
CASSITKRGDYNEF
TGTGCCAGCAGCATAACGAAGCGGGGAGACTACAATGAGTTC
>TRBJ1-1|TRBV25-1|.|.
CASKSEGWYTEAFF
TGTGCCAGCAAATCTGAGGGGTGGTACACTGAAGCTTTCTTT
>TRBJ1-6|TRBV5-1|.|.
CASSHTSPYTLHF
TGTGCCAGCAGCCACACGAGCCCCTATACCCTCCACTTT
>TRBJ2-7|TRBV7-8|.|.
CASSLAGEAGLYEQYF
TGTGCCAGCAGCTTAGCTGGAGAGGCCGGTTTGTACGAGCAGTACTTC
>TRBJ1-4|TRBV14|.|once
CASSQDRRTNEKLFF
TGTGCCAGCAGCCAAGATCGACGGACTAATGAAAAACTGTTTTTT
>TRBJ2-5|TRBV7-2|.|.
CASRPGRGHETGIF
TGTGCCAGCAGACCTGGCCGGGGACACGAGACCGGGATATTC
>TRBJ2-3|TRBV7-9|.|.
CASGDAGTNSRSF
TGTGCCAGCGGGGACGCTGGCACAAATAGCAGGTCTTTT
>TRBJ2-7|TRBV19|.|.
CASSTVQGHSEQHF
TGTGCCAGTAGTACTGTGCAGGGTCACTCCGAGCAGCACTTC
>TRBJ2-3|TRBV7-2|.|.
CASSLLEVAELF
TGTGCCAGCAGCTTACTTGAGGTCGCGGAGCTGTTT
>TRBJ2-3|TRBV2|.|.
CTSLGRGTDTQYF
TGTACCAGCTTAGGCCGGGGTACAGATACGCAGTATTTT
>TRBJ1-1|TRBV7-3|.|.
CASSLQGNEQVFGF
TGTGCCAGCAGCTTACAGGGTAACGAGCAGGTCTTCGGCTTT
>TRBJ2-1|TRBV4-3|TRBD2|.
CASSHPGLAGKNEQFF
TGCGCCAGCAGCCACCCCGGACTAGCGGGAAAAAATGAGCAGTTCTTC
>TRBJ2-1|TRBV7-3|.|.
CASSSAGSSDSDQQFF
TGTGCCAGCAGCTCCGCAGGAAGTTCCGACAGTGATCAGCAGTTCTTC
>TRBJ2-5|TRBV7-9|.|.
CASSSPGQQNTEAF
TGTGCCAGCAGCTCTCCAGGGCAACAGAACACTGAAGCTTTC
>TRBJ2-3|TRBV15|.|.
CATSLDGGAGTQYF
TGTGCCACCAGCTTAGATGGAGGTGCCGGTACGCAGTATTTT
>TRBJ2-1|TRBV24-1|TRBD2|.
CATSEGTSTYNEQFF
TGTGCCACCAGTGAGGGGACTAGCACTTACAATGAGCAGTTCTTC
>TRBJ1-1|TRBV9|.|.
CASGVEDYPQVNAEAFF
TGTGCCAGCGGCGTAGAGGACTATCCTCAGGTGAACGCTGAAGCTTTCTTT
>TRBJ1-2|TRBV5-6|.|.
CASSLEPEHYGYTF
TGTGCCAGCAGCTTGGAACCGGAACACTATGGCTACACCTTC
>TRBJ1-1|TRBV9|.|.
CASSVHGGELFFAFF
.
>TRBJ2-2|TRBV6-6|.|few
CASSYTVSTGELFF
TGTGCCAGCAGTTATACAGTCTCCACCGGGGAGCTGTTTTTT
>TRBJ2-3|TRBV6-5|TRBD2|many
CASSYSNAGGPDTQYF
TGTGCCAGCAGTTACTCGAATGCGGGAGGGCCAGATACGCAGTATTTT
>TRBJ2-1|TRBV2|TRBD2|.
CASGGGGGDEQFF
TGTGCCAGCGGGGGCGGGGGGGGGGATGAGCAGTTTTTC
>TRBJ1-2|TRBV7-8|.|.
CASSLGDGADKHGYTF
TGTGCCAGCAGCTTAGGGGACGGTGCCGATAAGCATGGCTACACCTTC
>TRBJ1-5|TRBV20-1|.|.
CSARGWGLKNPQHF
TGCAGTGCCAGAGGTTGGGGACTCAAGAATCCCCAGCATTTT
>TRBJ2-1|TRBV7-8|.|.
CASSFQGGAETHEQFF
TGTGCCAGCAGCTTTCAGGGAGGCGCCGAGACGCATGAGCAGTTCTTC
>TRBJ2-3|TRBV2|TRBD2|.
CASSGLAGGRSLVDTQYF
TGTGCCAGCAGTGGACTAGCGGGGGGGAGGTCCCTCGTGGATACGCAGTATTTT
>TRBJ2-5|TRBV11-1|.|.
CATSRDLAQETQYF
TGTGCCACCAGCAGAGACCTCGCGCAAGAGACCCAGTACTTC
>TRBJ2-3|TRBV11-3|.|once
CASSSEQTQYF
TGTGCCAGCAGCTCCGAACAGACGCAGTATTTT
>TRBJ2-1|TRBV7-8|.|few
CASSLTGGPDTQQFF
TGTGCCAGCAGCTTAACGGGCGGGCCCGATACGCAGCAGTTCTTC
>TRBJ2-7|TRBV7-8|.|.
CASTYNDEYAEYF
TGTGCCAGCACCTACAATGATGAATACGCGGAGTACTTC
>TRBJ2-5|TRBV13|.|.
CARHRARETQYF
TGTGCCAGACACAGGGCTAGGGAGACCCAGTACTTC
>TRBJ2-3|TRBV2|.|few
CASSATGFGTDTQYF
TGTGCCAGCAGTGCAACAGGATTTGGTACAGATACGCAGTATTTT
>TRBJ2-3|TRBV9|TRBD2|once
CASGLAGGPHTLYF
TGTGCCAGCGGCTTAGCGGGAGGTCCTCATACGTTGTATTTT
>TRBJ2-1|TRBV7-3|.|.
CASSNQRGLTDTQFF
TGTGCCAGCAGCAACCAGCGAGGCCTGACAGATACGCAGTTCTTC
>TRBJ2-7|TRBV15|.|.
CATRGRGLSSEQYF
TGTGCCACCAGGGGCCGGGGCCTATCCTCGGAGCAGTACTTC
>TRBJ1-2|TRBV5-6|TRBD1|.
CASSSDRNGLVYGYTF
TGTGCCAGCAGCTCGGACAGGAACGGGCTCGTATATGGCTACACCTTC
>TRBJ1-5|TRBV19|.|.
CASSIAQNNQPQHF
TGTGCCAGTAGTATCGCACAGAACAATCAGCCCCAGCATTTT